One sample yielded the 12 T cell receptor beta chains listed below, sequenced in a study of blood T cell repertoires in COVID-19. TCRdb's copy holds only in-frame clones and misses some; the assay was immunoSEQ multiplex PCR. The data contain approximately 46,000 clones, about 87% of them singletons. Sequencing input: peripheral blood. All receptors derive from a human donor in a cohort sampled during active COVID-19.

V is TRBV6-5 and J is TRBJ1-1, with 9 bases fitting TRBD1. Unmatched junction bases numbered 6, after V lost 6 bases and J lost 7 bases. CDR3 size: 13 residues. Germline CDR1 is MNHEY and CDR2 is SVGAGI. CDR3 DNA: TGTGCCAGCAGACAGGGGGCGCAAAGTGAAGCTTTCTTT. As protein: CASRQGAQSEAFF.

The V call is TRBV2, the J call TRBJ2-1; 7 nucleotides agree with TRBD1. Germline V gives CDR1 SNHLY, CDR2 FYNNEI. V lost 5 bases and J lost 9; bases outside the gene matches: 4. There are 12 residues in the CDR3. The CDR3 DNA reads TGTGCCAGCAGTTTACAGGGGAGTGAGCAGTTCTTC. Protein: CASSLQGSEQFF.

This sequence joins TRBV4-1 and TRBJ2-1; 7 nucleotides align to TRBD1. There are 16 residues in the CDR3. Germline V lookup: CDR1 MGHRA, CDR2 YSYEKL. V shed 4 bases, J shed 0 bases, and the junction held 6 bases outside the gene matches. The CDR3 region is CASSPGQTYSYNEQFF. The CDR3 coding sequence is TGCGCCAGCAGCCCGGGACAGACTTACTCCTACAATGAGCAGTTCTTC.

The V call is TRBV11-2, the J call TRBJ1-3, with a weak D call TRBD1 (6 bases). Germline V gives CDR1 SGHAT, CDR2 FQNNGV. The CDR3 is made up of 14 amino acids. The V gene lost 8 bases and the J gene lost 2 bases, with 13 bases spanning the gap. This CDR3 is CASGGGDPGNTIYF. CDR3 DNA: TGTGCCAGCGGCGGGGGCGATCCTGGAAACACCATATATTTT.

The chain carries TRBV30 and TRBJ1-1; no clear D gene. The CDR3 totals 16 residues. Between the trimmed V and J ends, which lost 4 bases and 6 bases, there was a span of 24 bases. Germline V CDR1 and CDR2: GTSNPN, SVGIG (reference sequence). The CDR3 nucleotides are TGTGCCTGGACGAGCTCCTTAAGAGTCCGGAGGGCTGAAGCTTTCTTT. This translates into CAWTSSLRVRRAEAFF. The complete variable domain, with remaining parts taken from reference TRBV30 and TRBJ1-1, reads SQTIHQWPATLVQPVGSPLSLECTVEGTSNPNLYWYRQAAGRGLQLLFYSVGIGQISSEVPQNLSASRPQDRQFILSSKKLLLSDSGFYLCAWTSSLRVRRAEAFFGQGTRLTVV.

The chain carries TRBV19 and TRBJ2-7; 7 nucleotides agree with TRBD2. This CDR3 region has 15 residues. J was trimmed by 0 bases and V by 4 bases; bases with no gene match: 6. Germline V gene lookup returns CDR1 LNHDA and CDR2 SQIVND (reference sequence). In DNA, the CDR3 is TGTGCCAGTAGTAGAGCGGGAACCCTCTCCTACGAGCAGTACTTC. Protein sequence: CASSRAGTLSYEQYF.

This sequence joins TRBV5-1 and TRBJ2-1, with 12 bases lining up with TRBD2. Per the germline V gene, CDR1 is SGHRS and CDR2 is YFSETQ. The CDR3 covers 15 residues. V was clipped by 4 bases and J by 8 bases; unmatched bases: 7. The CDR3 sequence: CASSLLAGGVDEQFF. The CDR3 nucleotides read TGCGCCAGCAGCCTACTAGCGGGAGGTGTCGATGAGCAGTTCTTC.

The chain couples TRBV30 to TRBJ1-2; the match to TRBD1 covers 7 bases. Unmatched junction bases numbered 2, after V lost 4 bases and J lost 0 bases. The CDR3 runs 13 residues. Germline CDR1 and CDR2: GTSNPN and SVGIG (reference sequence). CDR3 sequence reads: CAWITGANYGYTF. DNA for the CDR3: TGTGCCTGGATAACAGGGGCTAACTATGGCTACACCTTC.

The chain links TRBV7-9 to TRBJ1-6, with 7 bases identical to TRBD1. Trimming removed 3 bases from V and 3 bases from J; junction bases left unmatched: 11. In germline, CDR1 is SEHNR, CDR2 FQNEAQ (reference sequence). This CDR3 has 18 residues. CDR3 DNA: TGTGCCAGCAGCTTTTCGACAGGGCTGACATTCTATAATTCACCCCTCCACTTT. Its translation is CASSFSTGLTFYNSPLHF.

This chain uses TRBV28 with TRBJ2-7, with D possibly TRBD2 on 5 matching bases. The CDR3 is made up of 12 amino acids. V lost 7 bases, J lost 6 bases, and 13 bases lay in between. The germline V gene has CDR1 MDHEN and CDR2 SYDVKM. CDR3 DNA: TGTGCCAGCACCGAGGGTAAACGCGAGCAGTACTTC. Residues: CASTEGKREQYF.

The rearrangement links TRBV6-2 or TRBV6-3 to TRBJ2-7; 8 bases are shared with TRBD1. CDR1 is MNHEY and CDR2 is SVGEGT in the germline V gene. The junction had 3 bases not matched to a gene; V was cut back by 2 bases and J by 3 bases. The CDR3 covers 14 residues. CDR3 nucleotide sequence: TGTGCCAGCAGTTACCCTGGACAGGGCTACGAGCAGTACTTC. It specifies CASSYPGQGYEQYF.

The DNA of the CDR3 is TGTGCCAGCAGCTTAGCCGGGGGTCAGATGAACACTGAAGCTTTCTTT. Translated: CASSLAGGQMNTEAFF. The rearrangement joins TRBV7-9 to TRBJ1-1; weak D call: TRBD1 (5 bases). The germline V and J ends were trimmed by 0 bases and 0 bases, with 11 bases remaining between them. CDR3 length: 16 amino acids. Germline CDR1 is SEHNR and CDR2 is FQNEAQ (reference sequence). Variable domain in full (rest from reference TRBV7-9 and TRBJ1-1): DTGVSQNPRHKITKRGQNVTFRCDPISEHNRLYWYRQTLGQGPEFLTYFQNEAQLEKSRLLSDRFSAERPKGSFSTLEIQRTEQGDSAMYLCASSLAGGQMNTEAFFGQGTRLTVV.